A single T cell receptor beta chain is shown here with its context. This sample is drawn from a study of blood T cell repertoires in COVID-19. Germline V gene sequence: CDR1 SNHLY, CDR2 FYNNEI. The CDR3 totals 12 residues. V lost 9 bases and J lost 8, with 13 bases in between. Ages ranged from roughly 18 to 100 years, with residence in around 24 US areas. Participants were placed into cohorts based on the clinical history they reported. In the 2 weeks before study entry, exposed participants met a COVID-19 case, which was PCR-confirmed or clinician-diagnosed. Clones were sequenced by immunoSEQ multiplex PCR, and TCRdb holds only the in-frame ones, with some missing. In the table there are 250,000 or so clones, approximately 84% of which are singletons.

The sequencing sample was made of PBMCs or T cells enriched from blood (not recorded which). The receptor's source is a woman between 45 and 60 years old who had been exposed to COVID-19. V usage is TRBV2 and J usage is TRBJ1-4; no clear D. The CDR3 nucleotides are TGTGCCAGTTTGAGGGATAACGAAAAACTGTTTTTT. This gives the protein CASLRDNEKLFF.